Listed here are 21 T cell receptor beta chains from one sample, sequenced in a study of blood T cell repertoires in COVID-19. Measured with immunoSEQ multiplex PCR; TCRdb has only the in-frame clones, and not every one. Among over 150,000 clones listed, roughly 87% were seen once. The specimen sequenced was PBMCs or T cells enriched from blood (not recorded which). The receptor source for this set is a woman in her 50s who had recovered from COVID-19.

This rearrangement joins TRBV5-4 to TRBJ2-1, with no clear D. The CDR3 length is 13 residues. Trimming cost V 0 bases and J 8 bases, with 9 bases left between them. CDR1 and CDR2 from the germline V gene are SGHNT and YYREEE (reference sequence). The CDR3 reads CASSLASGYEQFF. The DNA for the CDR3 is TGTGCCAGCAGCTTGGCCTCCGGGTATGAGCAGTTCTTC.

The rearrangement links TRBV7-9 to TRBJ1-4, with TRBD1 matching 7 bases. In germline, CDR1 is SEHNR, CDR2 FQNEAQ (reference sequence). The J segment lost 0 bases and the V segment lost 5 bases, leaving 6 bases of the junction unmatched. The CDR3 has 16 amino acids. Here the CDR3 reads CASSPGDRTTNEKLFF. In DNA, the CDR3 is TGTGCCAGCAGCCCCGGGGACAGAACAACTAATGAAAAACTGTTTTTT.

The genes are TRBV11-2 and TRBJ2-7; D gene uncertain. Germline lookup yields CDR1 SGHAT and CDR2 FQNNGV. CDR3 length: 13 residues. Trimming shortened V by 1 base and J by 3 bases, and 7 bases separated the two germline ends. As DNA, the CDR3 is TGTGCCAGCAGCTTAGGGGCCTACTACGAGCAGTACTTC. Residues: CASSLGAYYEQYF. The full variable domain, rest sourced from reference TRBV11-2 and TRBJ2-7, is EAGVAQSPRYKIIEKRQSVAFWCNPISGHATLYWYQQILGQGPKLLIQFQNNGVVDDSQLPKDRFSAERLKGVDSTLKIQPAKLEDSAVYLCASSLGAYYEQYFGPGTRLTVT.

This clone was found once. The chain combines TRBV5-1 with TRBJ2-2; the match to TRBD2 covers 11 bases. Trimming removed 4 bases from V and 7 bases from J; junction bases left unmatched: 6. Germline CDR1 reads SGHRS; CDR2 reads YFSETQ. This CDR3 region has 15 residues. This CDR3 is CASSVTSGSRGELFF. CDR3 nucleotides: TGCGCCAGCAGCGTTACTAGCGGGAGTCGCGGGGAGCTGTTTTTT.

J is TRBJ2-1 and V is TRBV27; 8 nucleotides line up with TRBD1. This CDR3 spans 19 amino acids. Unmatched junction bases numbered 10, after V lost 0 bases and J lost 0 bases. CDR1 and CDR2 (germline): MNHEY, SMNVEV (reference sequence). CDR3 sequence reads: CASSLSGQGVWGSYNEQFF. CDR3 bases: TGTGCCAGCAGTTTATCTGGACAGGGAGTCTGGGGCTCCTACAATGAGCAGTTCTTC.

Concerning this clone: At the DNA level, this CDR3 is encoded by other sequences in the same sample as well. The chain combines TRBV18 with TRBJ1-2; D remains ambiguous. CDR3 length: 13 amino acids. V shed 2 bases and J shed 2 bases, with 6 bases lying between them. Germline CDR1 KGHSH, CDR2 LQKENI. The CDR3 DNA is TGTGCCAGCTCACCAACGACAAACTATGGCTACACCTTC. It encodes CASSPTTNYGYTF.

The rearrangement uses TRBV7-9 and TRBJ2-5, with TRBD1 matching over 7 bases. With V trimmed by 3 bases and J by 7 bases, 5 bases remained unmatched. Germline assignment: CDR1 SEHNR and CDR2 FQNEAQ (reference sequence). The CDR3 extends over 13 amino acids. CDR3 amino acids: CASSLSAGGTQYF. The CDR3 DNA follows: TGTGCCAGCAGCTTGTCGGCAGGGGGGACCCAGTACTTC.

The CDR3 DNA reads as TGTGCCAGCACCCCGGACAGGGGGCACTCACCCCTCCACTTT. Protein: CASTPDRGHSPLHF. The rearrangement links TRBV7-2 to TRBJ1-6, with 11 bases identical to TRBD1. Trimming cost V 7 bases and J 10 bases; bases outside gene matches: 6. CDR1 is SGHTA and CDR2 is FQGNSA in the germline V gene. This CDR3 contains 14 residues. Based on the CDR3 plus reference TRBV7-2 and TRBJ1-6, the full variable domain is GAGVSQSPSNKVTEKGKDVELRCDPISGHTALYWYRQSLGQGLEFLIYFQGNSAPDKSGLPSDRFSAERTGGSVSTLTIQRTQQEDSAVYLCASTPDRGHSPLHFGNGTRLTVT.

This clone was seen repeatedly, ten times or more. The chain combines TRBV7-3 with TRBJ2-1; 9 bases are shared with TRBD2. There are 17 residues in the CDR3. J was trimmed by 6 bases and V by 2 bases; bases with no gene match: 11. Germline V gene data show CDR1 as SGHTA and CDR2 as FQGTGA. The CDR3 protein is CASSLGAAGGPSNEQFF. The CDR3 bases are TGTGCCAGCAGCTTAGGCGCGGCGGGAGGGCCCAGCAATGAGCAGTTCTTC.

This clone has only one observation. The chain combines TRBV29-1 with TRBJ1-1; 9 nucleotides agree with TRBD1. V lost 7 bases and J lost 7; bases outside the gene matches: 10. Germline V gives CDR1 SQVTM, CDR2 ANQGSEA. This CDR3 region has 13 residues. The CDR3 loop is CSAEGQGLLEAFF. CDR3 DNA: TGCAGCGCCGAGGGACAGGGCCTTCTTGAAGCTTTCTTT. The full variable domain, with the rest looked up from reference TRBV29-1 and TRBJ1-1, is SAVISQKPSRDICQRGTSLTIQCQVDSQVTMMFWYRQQPGQSLTLIATANQGSEATYESGFVIDKFPISRPNLTFSTLTVSNMSPEDSSIYLCSAEGQGLLEAFFGQGTRLTVV.

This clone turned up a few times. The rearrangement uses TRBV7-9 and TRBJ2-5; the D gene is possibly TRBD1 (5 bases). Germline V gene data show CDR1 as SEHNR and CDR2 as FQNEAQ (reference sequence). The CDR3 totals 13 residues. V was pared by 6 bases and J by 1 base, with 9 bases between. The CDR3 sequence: CASRERGQETQYF. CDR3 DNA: TGTGCCAGCAGAGAAAGGGGCCAAGAGACCCAGTACTTC.

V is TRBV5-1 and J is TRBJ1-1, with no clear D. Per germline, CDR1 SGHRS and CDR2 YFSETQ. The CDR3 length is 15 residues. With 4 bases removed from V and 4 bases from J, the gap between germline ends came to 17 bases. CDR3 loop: CASSLIQESLTEAFF. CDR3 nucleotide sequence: TGCGCCAGCAGCCTAATTCAAGAAAGTCTCACTGAAGCTTTCTTT.

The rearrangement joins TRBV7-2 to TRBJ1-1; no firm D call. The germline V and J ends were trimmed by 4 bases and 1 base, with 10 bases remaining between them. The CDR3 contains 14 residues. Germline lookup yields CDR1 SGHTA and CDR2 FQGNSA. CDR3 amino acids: CASSSGNQNTEAFF. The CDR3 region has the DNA TGTGCCAGCAGCTCGGGGAACCAGAACACTGAAGCTTTCTTT.

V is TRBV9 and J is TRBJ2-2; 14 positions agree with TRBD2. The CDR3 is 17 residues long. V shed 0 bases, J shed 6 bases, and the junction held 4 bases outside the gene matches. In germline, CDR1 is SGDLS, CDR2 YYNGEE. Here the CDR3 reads CASSVGLAGGPPGELFF. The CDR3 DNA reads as TGTGCCAGCAGCGTAGGACTAGCGGGAGGGCCGCCCGGGGAGCTGTTTTTT.

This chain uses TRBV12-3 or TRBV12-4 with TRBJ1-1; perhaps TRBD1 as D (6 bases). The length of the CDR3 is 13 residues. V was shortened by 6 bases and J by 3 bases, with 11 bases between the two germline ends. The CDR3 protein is CASRPYRDTEAFF. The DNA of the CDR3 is TGTGCCAGCAGACCCTACAGGGACACTGAAGCTTTCTTT.

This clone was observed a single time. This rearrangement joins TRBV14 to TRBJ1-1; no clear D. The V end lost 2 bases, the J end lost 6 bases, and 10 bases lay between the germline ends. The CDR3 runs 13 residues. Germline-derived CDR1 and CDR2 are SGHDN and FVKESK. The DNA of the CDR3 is TGTGCCAGCAGCCAATTCTTACTTTCTGAAGCTTTCTTT. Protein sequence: CASSQFLLSEAFF.

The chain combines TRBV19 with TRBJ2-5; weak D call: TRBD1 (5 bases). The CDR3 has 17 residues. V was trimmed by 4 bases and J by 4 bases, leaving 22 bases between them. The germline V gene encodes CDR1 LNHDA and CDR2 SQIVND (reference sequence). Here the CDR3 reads CASSTPTVGRVSETQYF. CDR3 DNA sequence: TGTGCCAGTAGTACCCCCACGGTGGGCAGGGTTTCAGAGACCCAGTACTTC.

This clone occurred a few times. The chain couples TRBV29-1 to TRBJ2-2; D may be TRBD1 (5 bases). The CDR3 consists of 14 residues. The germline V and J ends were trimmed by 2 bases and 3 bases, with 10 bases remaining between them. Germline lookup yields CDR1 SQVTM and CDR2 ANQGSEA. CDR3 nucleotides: TGCAGCGTTGAATACGCAGGGTACACCGGGGAGCTGTTTTTT. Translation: CSVEYAGYTGELFF.

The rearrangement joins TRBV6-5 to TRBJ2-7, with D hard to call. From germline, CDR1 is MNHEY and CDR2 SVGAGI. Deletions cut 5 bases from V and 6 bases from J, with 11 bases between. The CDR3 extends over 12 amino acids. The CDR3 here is CASSTPVSEQYF. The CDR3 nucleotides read TGTGCCAGCAGTACACCCGTCTCCGAGCAGTACTTC.

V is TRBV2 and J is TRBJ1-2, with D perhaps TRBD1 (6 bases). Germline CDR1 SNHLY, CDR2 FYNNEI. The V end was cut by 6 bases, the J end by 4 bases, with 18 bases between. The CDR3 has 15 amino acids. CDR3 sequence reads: CASRETSQGSYGYTF. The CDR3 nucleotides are TGTGCCAGCAGGGAAACCTCACAGGGAAGCTATGGCTACACCTTC.

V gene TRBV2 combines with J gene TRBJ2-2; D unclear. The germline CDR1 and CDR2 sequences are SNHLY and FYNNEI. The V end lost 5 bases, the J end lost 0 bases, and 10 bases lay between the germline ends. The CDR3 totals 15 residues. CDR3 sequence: CASSTWRPNTGELFF. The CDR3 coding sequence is TGTGCCAGCAGTACCTGGCGGCCGAACACCGGGGAGCTGTTTTTT.